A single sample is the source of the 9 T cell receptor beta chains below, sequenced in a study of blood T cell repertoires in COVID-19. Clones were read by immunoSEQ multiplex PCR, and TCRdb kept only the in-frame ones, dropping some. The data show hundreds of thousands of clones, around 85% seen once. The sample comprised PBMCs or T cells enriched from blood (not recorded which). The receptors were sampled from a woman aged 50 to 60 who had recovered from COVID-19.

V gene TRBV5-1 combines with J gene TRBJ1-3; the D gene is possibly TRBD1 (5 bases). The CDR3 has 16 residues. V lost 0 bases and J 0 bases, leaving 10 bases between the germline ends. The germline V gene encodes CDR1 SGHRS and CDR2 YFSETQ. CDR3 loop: CASSLGPTVSGNTIYF. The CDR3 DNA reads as TGCGCCAGCAGCTTGGGTCCGACAGTCTCTGGAAACACCATATATTTT.

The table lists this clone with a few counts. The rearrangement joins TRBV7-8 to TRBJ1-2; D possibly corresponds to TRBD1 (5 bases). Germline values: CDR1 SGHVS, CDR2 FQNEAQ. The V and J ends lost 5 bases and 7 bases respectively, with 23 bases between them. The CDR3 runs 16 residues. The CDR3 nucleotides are TGTGCCAGCAGCCCTCGGGAGTCAGGGTCTTTGAGTGGCTACACCTTC. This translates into CASSPRESGSLSGYTF.

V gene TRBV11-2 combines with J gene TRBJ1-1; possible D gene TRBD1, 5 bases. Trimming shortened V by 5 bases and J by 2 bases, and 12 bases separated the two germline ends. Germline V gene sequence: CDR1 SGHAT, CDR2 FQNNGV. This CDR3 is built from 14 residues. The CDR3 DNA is TGTGCCAGCAGCCCACAGGCCCCCAACACTGAAGCTTTCTTT. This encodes CASSPQAPNTEAFF.

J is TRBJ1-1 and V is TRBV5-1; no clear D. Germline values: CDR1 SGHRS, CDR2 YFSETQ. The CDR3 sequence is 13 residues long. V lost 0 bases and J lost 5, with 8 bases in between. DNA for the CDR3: TGCGCCAGCAGCTTGGGGGCAGGTACTGAAGCTTTCTTT. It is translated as CASSLGAGTEAFF.

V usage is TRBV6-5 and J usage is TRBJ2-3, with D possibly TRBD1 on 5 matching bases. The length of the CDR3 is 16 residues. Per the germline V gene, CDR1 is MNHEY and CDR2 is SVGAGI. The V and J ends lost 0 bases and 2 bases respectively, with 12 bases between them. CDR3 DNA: TGTGCCAGCAGTTACTCCCAGGGTGGAGACACAGATACGCAGTATTTT. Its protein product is CASSYSQGGDTDTQYF.

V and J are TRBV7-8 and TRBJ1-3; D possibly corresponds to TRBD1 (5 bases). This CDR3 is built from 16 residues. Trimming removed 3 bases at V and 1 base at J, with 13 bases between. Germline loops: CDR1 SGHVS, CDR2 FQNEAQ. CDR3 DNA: TGTGCCAGCAGCTTGGGGGGGAGGGGTTCTGGAAACACCATATATTTT. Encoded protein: CASSLGGRGSGNTIYF.

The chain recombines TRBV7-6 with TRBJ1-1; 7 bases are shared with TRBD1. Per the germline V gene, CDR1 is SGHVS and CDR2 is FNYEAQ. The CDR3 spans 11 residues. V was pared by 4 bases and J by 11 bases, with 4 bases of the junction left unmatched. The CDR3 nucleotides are TGTGCCAGCAGCTCAACAGGGGTCGCTTTCTTT. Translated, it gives CASSSTGVAFF.

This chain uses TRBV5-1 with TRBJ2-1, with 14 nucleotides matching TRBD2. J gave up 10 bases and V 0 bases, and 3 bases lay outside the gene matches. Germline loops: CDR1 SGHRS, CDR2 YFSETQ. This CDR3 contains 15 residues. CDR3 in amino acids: CASSLAGLAGGEQFF. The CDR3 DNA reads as TGCGCCAGCAGCTTGGCCGGACTAGCGGGAGGAGAGCAGTTCTTC.

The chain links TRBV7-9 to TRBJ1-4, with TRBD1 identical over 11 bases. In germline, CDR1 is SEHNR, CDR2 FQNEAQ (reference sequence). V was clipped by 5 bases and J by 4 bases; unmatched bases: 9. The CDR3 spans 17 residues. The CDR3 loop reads CASSPWTGGGFNEKLFF. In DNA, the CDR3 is TGTGCCAGCAGCCCCTGGACAGGGGGCGGTTTTAATGAAAAACTGTTTTTT.